The 4 T cell receptor beta chains given below trace back to one sample, sequenced in a study of OX40 agonist ivuxolimab in advanced cancers. Measured with immunoSEQ multiplex PCR; TCRdb has only the in-frame clones, and not every one. Of over 95,000 clones detected, roughly 90% appear once; the ten largest clones hold 0.65% to 0.95%. The specimen was CD4+ or CD8+ T cells sorted from blood, collected in a trial of the OX40 agonist ivuxolimab. The receptors shown here come from an adult with an advanced solid tumor such as melanoma, head and neck, liver or kidney cancer.

This clone was observed a single time. The chain has TRBV11-2 and TRBJ2-7; no reliable D call. V was clipped by 3 bases and J by 2 bases, with 8 bases between them. This CDR3 region has 13 residues. The germline V gene encodes CDR1 SGHAT and CDR2 FQNNGV. The CDR3 loop reads CASSFRVPYEQYF. In DNA, the CDR3 is TGTGCCAGCAGCTTCCGGGTACCCTACGAGCAGTACTTC.

V usage is TRBV10-3 and J usage is TRBJ1-1, with 9 bases fitting TRBD1. Germline values: CDR1 ENHRY, CDR2 SYGVKD. Unmatched junction bases numbered 4, after V lost 5 bases and J lost 0 bases. The CDR3 loop spans 15 amino acids. CDR3 sequence reads: CAISRTGDMNTEAFF. CDR3 in DNA: TGTGCCATCAGTCGGACAGGGGACATGAACACTGAAGCTTTCTTT.

V usage is TRBV6-1 and J usage is TRBJ2-7; D perhaps matches TRBD1 (7 bases). V lost 1 base to trimming and J lost 4 bases, with 17 bases between them. Germline CDR1 and CDR2: MNHNS and SASEGT. The CDR3 covers 16 residues. The CDR3 DNA sequence: TGTGCCAGCAGTGAAGGAATAGGGGGCAGCGGGTACGAGCAGTACTTC. Its protein product is CASSEGIGGSGYEQYF.

The CDR3 DNA follows: TGTGCCTGGAGTTCCAGCACAGATACGCAGTATTTT. It specifies CAWSSSTDTQYF. V gene TRBV30 combines with J gene TRBJ2-3, with D unclear. The CDR3 runs to 12 residues. Germline V gives CDR1 GTSNPN, CDR2 SVGIG (reference sequence). Trimming shortened V by 2 bases and J by 0 bases, and 3 bases separated the two germline ends. The full variable domain, with the rest looked up from reference TRBV30 and TRBJ2-3, is SQTIHQWPATLVQPVGSPLSLECTVEGTSNPNLYWYRQAAGRGLQLLFYSVGIGQISSEVPQNLSASRPQDRQFILSSKKLLLSDSGFYLCAWSSSTDTQYFGPGTRLTVL.